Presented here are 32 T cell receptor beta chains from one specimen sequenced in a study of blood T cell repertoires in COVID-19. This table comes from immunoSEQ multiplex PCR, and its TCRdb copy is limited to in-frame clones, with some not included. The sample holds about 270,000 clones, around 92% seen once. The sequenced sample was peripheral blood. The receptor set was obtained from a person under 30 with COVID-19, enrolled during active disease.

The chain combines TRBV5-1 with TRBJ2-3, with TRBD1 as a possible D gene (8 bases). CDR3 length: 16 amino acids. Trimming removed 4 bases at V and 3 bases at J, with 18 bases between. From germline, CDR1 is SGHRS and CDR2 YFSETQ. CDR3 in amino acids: CASSRQTGEGTDTQYF. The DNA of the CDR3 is TGCGCCAGCAGCCGACAGACAGGGGAGGGTACAGATACGCAGTATTTT.

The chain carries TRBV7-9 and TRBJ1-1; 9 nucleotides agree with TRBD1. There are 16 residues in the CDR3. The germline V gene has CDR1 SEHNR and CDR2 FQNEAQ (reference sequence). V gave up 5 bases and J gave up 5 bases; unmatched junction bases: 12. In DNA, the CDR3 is TGTGCCAGCAGCCCGGGGGTTGGACAGGGGAAAACTGAAGCTTTCTTT. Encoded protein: CASSPGVGQGKTEAFF.

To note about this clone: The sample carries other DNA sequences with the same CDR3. The DNA for the CDR3 is TGCAGTGCCTTATACAATGAGCAGTTCTTC. This translates into CSALYNEQFF. The chain couples TRBV20-1 to TRBJ2-1; D is unclear. V lost 6 bases to trimming and J lost 4 bases, with 4 bases between them. Germline CDR1 reads DFQATT; CDR2 reads SNEGSKA (reference sequence). The CDR3 length is 10 residues.

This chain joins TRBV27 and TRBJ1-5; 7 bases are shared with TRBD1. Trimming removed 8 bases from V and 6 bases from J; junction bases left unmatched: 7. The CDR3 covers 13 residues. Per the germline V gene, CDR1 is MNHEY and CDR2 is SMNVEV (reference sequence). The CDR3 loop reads CASGDRVGQPQHF. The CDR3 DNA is TGTGCCAGCGGCGACAGGGTCGGTCAGCCCCAGCATTTT.

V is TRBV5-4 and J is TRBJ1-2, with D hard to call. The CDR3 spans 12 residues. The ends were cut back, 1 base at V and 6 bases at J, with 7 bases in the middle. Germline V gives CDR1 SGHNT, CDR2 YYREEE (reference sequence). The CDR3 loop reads CASSLLSDGYTF. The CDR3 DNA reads TGTGCCAGCAGCTTGTTGAGTGATGGCTACACCTTC.

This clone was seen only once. The CDR3 sequence: CASSPGTSGTSGRKVEQFF. The CDR3 DNA follows: TGTGCCAGCAGTCCCGGGACATCCGGGACTAGCGGGAGAAAAGTTGAGCAGTTCTTC. The J gene is TRBJ2-1, the V gene TRBV28; 14 nucleotides align to TRBD2. The CDR3 runs to 19 residues. Losses at the gene ends were 5 bases for V and 9 bases for J; bases not matched to a gene: 18. Germline CDR1 is MDHEN and CDR2 is SYDVKM.

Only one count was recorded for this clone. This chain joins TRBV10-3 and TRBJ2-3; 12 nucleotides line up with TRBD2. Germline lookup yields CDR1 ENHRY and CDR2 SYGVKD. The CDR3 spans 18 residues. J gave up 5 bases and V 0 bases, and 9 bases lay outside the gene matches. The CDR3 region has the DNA TGTGCCATCAGTGAGTCGGCTAGCGGGAGGGCCTCGGGAGATACGCAGTATTTT. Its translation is CAISESASGRASGDTQYF.

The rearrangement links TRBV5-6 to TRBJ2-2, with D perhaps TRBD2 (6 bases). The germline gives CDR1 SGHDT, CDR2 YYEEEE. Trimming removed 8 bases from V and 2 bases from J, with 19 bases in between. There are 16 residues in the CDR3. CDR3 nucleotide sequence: TGTGCCAGTCAGCTGGTAGGGACTCTAAACACCGGGGAGCTGTTTTTT. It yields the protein CASQLVGTLNTGELFF.

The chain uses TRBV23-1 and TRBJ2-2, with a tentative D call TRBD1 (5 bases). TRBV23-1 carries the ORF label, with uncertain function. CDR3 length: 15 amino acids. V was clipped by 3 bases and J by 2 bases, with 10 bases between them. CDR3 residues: CASSHKGCNTGELFF. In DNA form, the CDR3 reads TGCGCCAGCAGTCACAAGGGGTGTAACACCGGGGAGCTGTTTTTT.

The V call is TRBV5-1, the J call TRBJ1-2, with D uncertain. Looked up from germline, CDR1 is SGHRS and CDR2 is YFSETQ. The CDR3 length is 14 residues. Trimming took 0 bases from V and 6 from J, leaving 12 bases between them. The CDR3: CASSLDGSFNGYTF. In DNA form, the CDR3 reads TGCGCCAGCAGCTTGGACGGGTCCTTCAATGGCTACACCTTC.

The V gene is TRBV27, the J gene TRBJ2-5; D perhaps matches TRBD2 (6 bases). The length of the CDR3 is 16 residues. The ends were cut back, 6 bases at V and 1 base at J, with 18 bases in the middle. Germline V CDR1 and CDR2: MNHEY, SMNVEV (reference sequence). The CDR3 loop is CASRGTYWRGQETQYF. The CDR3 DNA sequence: TGTGCCAGCAGGGGGACCTACTGGCGGGGCCAAGAGACCCAGTACTTC.

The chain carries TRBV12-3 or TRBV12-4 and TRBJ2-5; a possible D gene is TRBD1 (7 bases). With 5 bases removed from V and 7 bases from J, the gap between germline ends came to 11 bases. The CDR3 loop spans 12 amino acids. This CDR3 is CASSGGGRTQYF. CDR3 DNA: TGTGCCAGCAGTGGAGGGGGCCGGACCCAGTACTTC.

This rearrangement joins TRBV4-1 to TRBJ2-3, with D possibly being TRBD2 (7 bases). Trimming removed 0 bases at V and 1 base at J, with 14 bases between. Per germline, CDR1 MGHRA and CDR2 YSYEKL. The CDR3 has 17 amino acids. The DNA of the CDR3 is TGCGCCAGCAGCCAAGAAGGAGGGGGGGTGGGCACAGATACGCAGTATTTT. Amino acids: CASSQEGGGVGTDTQYF.

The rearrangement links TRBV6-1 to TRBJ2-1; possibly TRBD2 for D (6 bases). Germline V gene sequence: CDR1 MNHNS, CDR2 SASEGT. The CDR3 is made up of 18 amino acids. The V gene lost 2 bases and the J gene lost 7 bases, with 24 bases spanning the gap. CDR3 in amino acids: CASSEFWPPSKSGNEQFF. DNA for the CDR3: TGTGCCAGCAGTGAATTTTGGCCCCCCAGCAAGAGCGGGAATGAGCAGTTCTTC.

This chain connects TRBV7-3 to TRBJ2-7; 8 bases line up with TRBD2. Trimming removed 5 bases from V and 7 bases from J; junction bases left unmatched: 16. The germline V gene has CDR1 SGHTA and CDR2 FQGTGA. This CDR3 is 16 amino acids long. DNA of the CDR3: TGTGCCAGCAGCCAAGGACTCTACGGGAGGGCCGAGGAGCAGTACTTC. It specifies CASSQGLYGRAEEQYF.

For the CDR3, the DNA is TGTGCCAGCAGTCCCAGCGGCTCCTACAATGAGCAGTTCTTC. Its translation is CASSPSGSYNEQFF. The V gene is TRBV6-5, the J gene TRBJ2-1, with TRBD2 as a possible D gene (5 bases). V shed 5 bases and J shed 0 bases, with 8 bases lying between them. The CDR3 loop spans 14 amino acids. The germline V gene has CDR1 MNHEY and CDR2 SVGAGI.

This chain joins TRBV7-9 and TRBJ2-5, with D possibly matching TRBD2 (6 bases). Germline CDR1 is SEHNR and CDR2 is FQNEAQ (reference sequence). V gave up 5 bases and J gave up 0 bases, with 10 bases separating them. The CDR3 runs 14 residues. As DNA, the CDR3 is TGTGCCAGCAGCGCCCCTAGCGACCAAGAGACCCAGTACTTC. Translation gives CASSAPSDQETQYF.

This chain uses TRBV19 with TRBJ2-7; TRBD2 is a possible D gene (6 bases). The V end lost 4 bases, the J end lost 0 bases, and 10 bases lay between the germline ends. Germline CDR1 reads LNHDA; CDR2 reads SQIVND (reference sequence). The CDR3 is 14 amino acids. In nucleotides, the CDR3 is TGTGCCAGTAGTAGGGAGGTCAGCTCCTACGAGCAGTACTTC. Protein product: CASSREVSSYEQYF.

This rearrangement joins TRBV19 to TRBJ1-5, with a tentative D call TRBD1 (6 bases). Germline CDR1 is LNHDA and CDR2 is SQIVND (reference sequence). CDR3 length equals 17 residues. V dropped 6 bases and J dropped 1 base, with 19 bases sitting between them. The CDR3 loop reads CASSHTWTAISNQPQHF. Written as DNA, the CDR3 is TGTGCCAGTAGCCATACATGGACAGCGATAAGCAATCAGCCCCAGCATTTT.

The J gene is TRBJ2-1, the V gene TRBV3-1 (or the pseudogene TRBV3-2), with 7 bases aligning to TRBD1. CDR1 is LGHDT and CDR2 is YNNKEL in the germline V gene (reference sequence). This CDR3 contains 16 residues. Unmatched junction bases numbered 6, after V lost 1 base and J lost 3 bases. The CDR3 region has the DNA TGTGCCAGCAGCCAAGGGACAGGTCTGGGCTACAATGAGCAGTTCTTC. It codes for CASSQGTGLGYNEQFF.

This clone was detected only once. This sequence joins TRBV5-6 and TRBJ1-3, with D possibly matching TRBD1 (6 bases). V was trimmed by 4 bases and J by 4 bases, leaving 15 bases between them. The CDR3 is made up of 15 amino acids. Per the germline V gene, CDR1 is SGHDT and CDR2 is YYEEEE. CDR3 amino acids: CASSETGYPGNTIYF. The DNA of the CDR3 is TGTGCCAGCAGCGAAACAGGGTATCCGGGAAACACCATATATTTT.

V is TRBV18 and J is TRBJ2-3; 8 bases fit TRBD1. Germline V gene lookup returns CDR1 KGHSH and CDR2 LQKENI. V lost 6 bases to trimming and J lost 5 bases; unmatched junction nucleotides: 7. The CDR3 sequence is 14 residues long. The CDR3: CASSPDRVEDTQYF. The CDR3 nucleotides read TGTGCCAGCTCGCCGGACAGGGTGGAAGATACGCAGTATTTT.

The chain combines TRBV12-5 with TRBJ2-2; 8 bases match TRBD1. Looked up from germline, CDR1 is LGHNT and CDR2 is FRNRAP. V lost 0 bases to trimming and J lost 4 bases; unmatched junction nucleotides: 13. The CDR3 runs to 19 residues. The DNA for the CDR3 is TGTGCTAGTGGTTTGGTAGTGGCCGTGGACAGGGTTATCACCGGGGAGCTGTTTTTT. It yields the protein CASGLVVAVDRVITGELFF. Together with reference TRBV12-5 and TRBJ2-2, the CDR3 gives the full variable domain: DARVTQTPRHKVTEMGQEVTMRCQPILGHNTVFWYRQTMMQGLELLAYFRNRAPLDDSGMPKDRFSAEMPDATLATLKIQPSEPRDSAVYFCASGLVVAVDRVITGELFFGEGSRLTVL.

In nucleotides, the CDR3 is TGTGCCAGCAGTTTTGGCGACAGTCTCACCGGGGAGCTGTTTTTT. Its translation is CASSFGDSLTGELFF. The J gene is TRBJ2-2, the V gene TRBV28; D possibly corresponds to TRBD1 (5 bases). The V and J ends lost 3 bases and 4 bases respectively, with 12 bases between them. This CDR3 contains 15 residues. Germline CDR1 and CDR2: MDHEN and SYDVKM. Looking up the rest from reference TRBV28 and TRBJ2-2 gives the full variable domain: DVKVTQSSRYLVKRTGEKVFLECVQDMDHENMFWYRQDPGLGLRLIYFSYDVKMKEKGDIPEGYSVSREKKERFSLILESASTNQTSMYLCASSFGDSLTGELFFGEGSRLTVL.

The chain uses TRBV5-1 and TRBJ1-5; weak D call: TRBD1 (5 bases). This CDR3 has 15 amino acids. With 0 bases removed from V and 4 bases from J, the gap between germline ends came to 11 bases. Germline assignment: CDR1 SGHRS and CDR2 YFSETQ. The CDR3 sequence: CASSLGDSQNQPQHF. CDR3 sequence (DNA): TGCGCCAGCAGCTTGGGTGACAGCCAAAATCAGCCCCAGCATTTT. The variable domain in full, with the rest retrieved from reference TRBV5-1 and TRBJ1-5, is KAGVTQTPRYLIKTRGQQVTLSCSPISGHRSVSWYQQTPGQGLQFLFEYFSETQRNKGNFPGRFSGRQFSNSRSEMNVSTLELGDSALYLCASSLGDSQNQPQHFGDGTRLSIL.

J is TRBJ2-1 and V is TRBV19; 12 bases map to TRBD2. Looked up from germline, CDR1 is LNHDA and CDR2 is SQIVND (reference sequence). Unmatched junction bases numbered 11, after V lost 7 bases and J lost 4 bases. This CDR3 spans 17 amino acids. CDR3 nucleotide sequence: TGTGCCAGTACCGGGGGCTCGACTAGCGGGAGTTACAATGAGCAGTTCTTC. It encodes CASTGGSTSGSYNEQFF.

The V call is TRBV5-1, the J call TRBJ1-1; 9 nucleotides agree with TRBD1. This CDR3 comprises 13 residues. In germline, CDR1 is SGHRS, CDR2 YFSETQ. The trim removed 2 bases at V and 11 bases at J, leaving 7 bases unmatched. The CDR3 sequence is CASSLQGAYGAFF. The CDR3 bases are TGCGCCAGCAGCTTACAGGGGGCATACGGGGCTTTCTTT.

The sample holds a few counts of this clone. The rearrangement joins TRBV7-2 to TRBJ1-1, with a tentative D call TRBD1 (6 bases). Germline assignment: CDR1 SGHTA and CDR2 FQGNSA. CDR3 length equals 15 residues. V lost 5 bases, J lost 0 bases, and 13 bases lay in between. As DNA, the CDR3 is TGTGCCAGCAGCCTCTCGGGGGGCTTGAACACTGAAGCTTTCTTT. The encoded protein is CASSLSGGLNTEAFF.

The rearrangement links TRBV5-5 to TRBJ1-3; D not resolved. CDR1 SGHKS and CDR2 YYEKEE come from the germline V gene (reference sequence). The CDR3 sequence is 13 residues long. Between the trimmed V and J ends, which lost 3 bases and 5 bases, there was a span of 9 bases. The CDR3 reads CASSSNERNTIYF. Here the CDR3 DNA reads TGTGCCAGCAGCTCCAATGAGAGAAACACCATATATTTT.

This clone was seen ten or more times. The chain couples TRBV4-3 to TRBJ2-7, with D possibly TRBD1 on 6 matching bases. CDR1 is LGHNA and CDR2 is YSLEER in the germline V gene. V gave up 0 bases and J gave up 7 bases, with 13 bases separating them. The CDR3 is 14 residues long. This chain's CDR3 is CASSQEGRGREQYF. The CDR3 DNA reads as TGCGCCAGCAGCCAAGAAGGCAGGGGTCGGGAGCAGTACTTC.

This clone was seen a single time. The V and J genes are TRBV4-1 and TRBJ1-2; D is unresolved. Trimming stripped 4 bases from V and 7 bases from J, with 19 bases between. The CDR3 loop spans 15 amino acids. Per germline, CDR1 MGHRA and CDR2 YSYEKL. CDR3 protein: CASSPEGSGWAGYTF. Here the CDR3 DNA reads TGCGCCAGCAGCCCCGAGGGCTCGGGGTGGGCTGGCTACACCTTC.

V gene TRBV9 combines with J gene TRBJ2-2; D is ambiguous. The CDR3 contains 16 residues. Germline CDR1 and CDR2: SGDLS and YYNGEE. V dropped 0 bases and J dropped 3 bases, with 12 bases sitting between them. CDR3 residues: CASSVDRTPYTGELFF. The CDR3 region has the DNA TGTGCCAGCAGCGTAGACAGAACCCCCTACACCGGGGAGCTGTTTTTT.